This T cell receptor (beta chain) emerged from a study of neurological immune-mediated disorders. CDR1 is MDHEN, CDR2 SYDVKM, per germline. CDR3 size: 16 residues. V lost 2 bases and J 4 bases, leaving 17 bases between the germline ends. Time point of the sample: longitudinal time-point 3. The study built unsorted libraries from 2 million PBMCs kept at -80 C. Every sequencing run drew on 15-18 subjects and yielded over 190 million TCR-beta sequences. TCRdb passed the 5' RACE reads through MiXCR, listing each CDR3 protein once. This sample has some 55,000 distinct CDR3 sequences, with roughly 8% found just once.

The clonotype comes from a woman in her 40s in good health. J is TRBJ1-2 and V is TRBV28; D might be TRBD1 (5 bases). Sequences were obtained from PBMCs. The CDR3 protein is CASSLGFAGRGYGYTF. The CDR3 DNA sequence: TGTGCCAGCAGTTTAGGATTTGCAGGGAGGGGCTATGGCTACACCTTC.